This TCR beta chain comes out of a study of T cell repertoires in ileal Crohn's disease. The time point is: neoterminal ileum biopsy at postoperative endoscopy, about 6 months after surgery. Germline assignment: CDR1 SGHRS and CDR2 YFSETQ. The CDR3 has 15 amino acids. After removal of 6 bases from V and 5 bases from J, the junction contained 11 bases not matched to a gene. Per sample, approximately 550 nanograms of biopsy DNA were TCRB immunosequenced. Profiling relied on immunoSEQ multiplex PCR, and the TCRdb table lists in-frame clones only, not all of them. The sample holds 55,000 to 65,000 clones, 85% to 90% seen once.

The specimen was ileal tissue. The receptor was isolated from an adult with Crohn's disease. The rearrangement links TRBV5-1 to TRBJ2-1; 7 bases match TRBD1. Written as DNA, the CDR3 is TGCGCCAGCAAAAAAACCGGGACAGCTAACAATGAGCAGTTCTTC. Its protein product is CASKKTGTANNEQFF. Using reference TRBV5-1 and TRBJ2-1 for the parts outside the CDR3, the full variable domain is KAGVTQTPRYLIKTRGQQVTLSCSPISGHRSVSWYQQTPGQGLQFLFEYFSETQRNKGNFPGRFSGRQFSNSRSEMNVSTLELGDSALYLCASKKTGTANNEQFFGPGTRLTVL.